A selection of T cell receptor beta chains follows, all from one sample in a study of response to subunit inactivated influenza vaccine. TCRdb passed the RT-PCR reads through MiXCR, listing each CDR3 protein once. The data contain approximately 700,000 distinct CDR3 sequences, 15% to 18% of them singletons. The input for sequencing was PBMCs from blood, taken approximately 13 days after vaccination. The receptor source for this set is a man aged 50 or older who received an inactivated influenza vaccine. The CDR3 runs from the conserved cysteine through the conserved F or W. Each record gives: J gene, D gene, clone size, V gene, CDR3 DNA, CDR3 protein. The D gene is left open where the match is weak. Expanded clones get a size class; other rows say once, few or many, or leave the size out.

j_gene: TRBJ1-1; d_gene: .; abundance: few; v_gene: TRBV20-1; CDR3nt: TGCAGTGTCAGTAATCCAGGGCAGAACACTGAAGCTTTCTTT; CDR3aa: CSVSNPGQNTEAFF
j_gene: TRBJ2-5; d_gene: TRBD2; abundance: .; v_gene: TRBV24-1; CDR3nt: TGTGCCACCAGTGATCGGACTAGCCTTCATCAAGAGACCCAGTACTTC; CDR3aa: CATSDRTSLHQETQYF
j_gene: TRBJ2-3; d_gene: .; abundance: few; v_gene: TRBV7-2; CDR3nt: TGTGCCAGCAGCTCCCGCCGTGGGGCAGATACGCAGTATTTT; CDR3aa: CASSSRRGADTQYF
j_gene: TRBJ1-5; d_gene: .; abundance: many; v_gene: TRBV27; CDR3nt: TGTGCCAGCAGTGGGGGCGGGGGGTTCGGCAATCAGCCCCAGCATTTT; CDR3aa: CASSGGGGFGNQPQHF
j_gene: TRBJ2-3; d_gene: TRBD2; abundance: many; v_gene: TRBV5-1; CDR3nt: TGCGCCAGCAGCGTCCGACTAGCCGCGGTGGCAGATACGCAGTATTTT; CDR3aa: CASSVRLAAVADTQYF
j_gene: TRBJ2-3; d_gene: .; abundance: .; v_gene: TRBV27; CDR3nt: TGTGCCAGCAGTTTATGGGGGAGGAAAGATACGCAGTATTTT; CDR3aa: CASSLWGRKDTQYF
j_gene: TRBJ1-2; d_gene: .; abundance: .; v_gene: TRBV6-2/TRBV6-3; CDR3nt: TGTGCCAGCAGTTACCCGAAGAAAAGCGGTGGCTACACCTTC; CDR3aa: CASSYPKKSGGYTF
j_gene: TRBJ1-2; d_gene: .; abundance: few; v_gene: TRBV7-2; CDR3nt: TGTGCCAGCAGCCGAAAAATATCTAACTATGGCTACACCTTC; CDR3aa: CASSRKISNYGYTF
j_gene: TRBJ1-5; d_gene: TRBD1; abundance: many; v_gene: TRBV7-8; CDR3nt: TGTGCCAGCAGCCGGAACGACAGGGCTGGCAATCAGCCCCAGCATTTT; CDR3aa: CASSRNDRAGNQPQHF
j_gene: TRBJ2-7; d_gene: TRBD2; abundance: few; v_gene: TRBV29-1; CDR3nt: TGCAGCGTCGCGGGGGGATCCGAGCAGTACTTC; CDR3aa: CSVAGGSEQYF
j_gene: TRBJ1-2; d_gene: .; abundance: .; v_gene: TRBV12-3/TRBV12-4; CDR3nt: TGTGCCAGCAGCCCTCGGGGCACCGGGGACTATGGCTACACCTTC; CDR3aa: CASSPRGTGDYGYTF
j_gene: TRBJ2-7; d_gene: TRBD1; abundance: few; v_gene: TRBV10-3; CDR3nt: TGTGCCATCAGTGAAGGACAGGTCGAGCAGTACTTC; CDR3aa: CAISEGQVEQYF